The next 22 T cell receptor beta chains were all read from a single sample in a study of radiotherapy plus CTLA-4 blockade in lung cancer. The repertoire was sequenced with immunoSEQ multiplex PCR; TCRdb's copy has only in-frame clones and lacks some. The repertoire has tens of thousands of clones, 79% of them found once; the top ten carry over 7.5%. The sequencing used peripheral blood, collected from a patient treated with radiotherapy plus ipilimumab. The receptor set was obtained from a human donor with non-small cell lung cancer who had a complete response to radiotherapy plus ipilimumab.

The V and J genes are TRBV7-2 and TRBJ1-6, with D perhaps matching TRBD1 (6 bases). This CDR3 region has 14 residues. CDR1 and CDR2 from the germline V gene are SGHTA and FQGNSA. Deletions cut 3 bases from V and 7 bases from J, with 10 bases between. In DNA form, the CDR3 reads TGTGCCAGCAGCTTTGGGCAGGGGAATTCACCCCTCCACTTT. This sequence encodes CASSFGQGNSPLHF.

V is TRBV28 and J is TRBJ1-4; no clear D gene. Per germline, CDR1 MDHEN and CDR2 SYDVKM. The V gene lost 2 bases and the J gene lost 7 bases, with 2 bases spanning the gap. This CDR3 has 11 residues. In DNA form, the CDR3 reads TGTGCCAGCAGTTTAGGTGAAAAACTGTTTTTT. This encodes CASSLGEKLFF. The full variable domain, with the rest looked up from reference TRBV28 and TRBJ1-4, is DVKVTQSSRYLVKRTGEKVFLECVQDMDHENMFWYRQDPGLGLRLIYFSYDVKMKEKGDIPEGYSVSREKKERFSLILESASTNQTSMYLCASSLGEKLFFGSGTQLSVL.

The rearrangement uses TRBV5-1 and TRBJ1-3; no definite D call. V was shortened by 3 bases and J by 0 bases, with 7 bases between the two germline ends. CDR1 SGHRS and CDR2 YFSETQ come from the germline V gene. The CDR3 consists of 14 residues. Written as DNA, the CDR3 is TGCGCCAGCAGCTCAGGACCCTCTGGAAACACCATATATTTT. Its protein is CASSSGPSGNTIYF.

V is TRBV6-6 and J is TRBJ2-1, with TRBD1 matching over 9 bases. This CDR3 region has 14 residues. The germline V gene has CDR1 MNHNY and CDR2 SVGAGI (reference sequence). V lost 7 bases, J lost 7 bases, and 8 bases stayed unmatched. The CDR3 region is CASTHRGLTNEQFF. DNA of the CDR3: TGTGCCAGCACTCACAGGGGGCTTACAAATGAGCAGTTCTTC.

This clone was seen just once. The CDR3 is CASLHGVGDTEAFF. CDR3 DNA sequence: TGTGCCAGCTTGCACGGGGTCGGGGACACTGAAGCTTTCTTT. The chain employs TRBV2 and TRBJ1-1; no clear D. Between the trimmed V and J ends, which lost 8 bases and 3 bases, there was a span of 16 bases. The CDR3 extends over 14 amino acids. The germline CDR1 and CDR2 sequences are SNHLY and FYNNEI. The complete variable domain, with remaining parts taken from reference TRBV2 and TRBJ1-1, reads EPEVTQTPSHQVTQMGQEVILRCVPISNHLYFYWYRQILGQKVEFLVSFYNNEISEKSEIFDDQFSVERPDGSNFTLKIRSTKLEDSAMYFCASLHGVGDTEAFFGQGTRLTVV.

The count of this clone is one. V and J are TRBV12-1 and TRBJ2-4; no check of the table's D call, TRBD1, against the DNA was made. TRBV12-1 is assigned pseudogene status. CDR3 length: 15 amino acids. CDR3 loop: CASSLDRAAKNIQYF. DNA for the CDR3: TGTGCCAGCAGCTTAGACAGGGCAGCCAAAAACATTCAGTACTTC.

V and J are TRBV19 and TRBJ2-7; perhaps TRBD1 as D (5 bases). The germline gives CDR1 LNHDA, CDR2 SQIVND (reference sequence). CDR3 length: 14 residues. Trimming stripped 5 bases from V and 4 bases from J, with 15 bases between. This CDR3 reads CASSRGQASYEQYF. CDR3 DNA sequence: TGTGCCAGTAGTCGCGGACAAGCCTCTTACGAGCAGTACTTC.

With regard to this clone: The identical CDR3 is also encoded by other nucleotide sequences in the sample. The genes are TRBV7-2 and TRBJ1-1, with D perhaps matching TRBD1 (6 bases). V lost 1 base to trimming and J lost 2 bases, with 11 bases between them. The CDR3 runs 15 residues. Germline-derived CDR1 and CDR2 are SGHTA and FQGNSA. The CDR3 DNA reads as TGTGCCAGCAGCTTAGGGGACACCTTAAACACTGAAGCTTTCTTT. Its translation: CASSLGDTLNTEAFF.

The chain couples TRBV19 to TRBJ2-1; TRBD2 agrees at 9 bases. Germline V gene lookup returns CDR1 LNHDA and CDR2 SQIVND (reference sequence). The CDR3 consists of 15 residues. After removal of 5 bases from V and 6 bases from J, the junction contained 8 bases not matched to a gene. For the CDR3, the DNA is TGTGCCAGTAGTGGATGGCGGGAGGGCCGCAATGAGCAGTTCTTC. Protein product: CASSGWREGRNEQFF.

The CDR3 DNA reads TGTGCCATCAGGCCCGGGACAGGGAACACTGAAGCTTTCTTT. It codes for CAIRPGTGNTEAFF. This sequence joins TRBV10-3 and TRBJ1-1, with 8 bases fitting TRBD1. V gave up 6 bases and J gave up 1 base; unmatched junction bases: 4. CDR1 and CDR2 (germline): ENHRY, SYGVKD. This CDR3 contains 14 residues.

The chain uses TRBV6-5 and TRBJ1-5, with D unresolved. Germline assignment: CDR1 MNHEY and CDR2 SVGAGI. Between the trimmed V and J ends, which lost 5 bases and 0 bases, there was a span of 11 bases. This CDR3 contains 15 residues. Here the CDR3 reads CASSPFVNSNQPQHF. CDR3 bases: TGTGCCAGCAGTCCCTTCGTAAATAGCAATCAGCCCCAGCATTTT.

The genes are TRBV4-1 and TRBJ2-5; 12 bases fit TRBD2. The CDR3 contains 18 residues. V lost 0 bases and J lost 0; bases outside the gene matches: 5. Germline-derived CDR1 and CDR2 are MGHRA and YSYEKL. The CDR3 reads CASSQDPGLAGNQETQYF. The CDR3 bases are TGCGCCAGCAGCCAAGACCCCGGACTAGCGGGGAACCAAGAGACCCAGTACTTC.

This chain uses TRBV2 with TRBJ2-2, with D possibly TRBD1 on 5 matching bases. Between the trimmed V and J ends, which lost 5 bases and 4 bases, there was a span of 8 bases. Germline lookup yields CDR1 SNHLY and CDR2 FYNNEI. The length of the CDR3 is 13 residues. The CDR3 here is CASSPTATGELFF. Written as DNA, the CDR3 is TGTGCCAGCAGTCCGACAGCCACCGGGGAGCTGTTTTTT.

The chain uses TRBV4-3 and TRBJ2-3; the match to TRBD2 covers 8 bases. The CDR3 has 19 amino acids. CDR1 LGHNA and CDR2 YSLEER come from the germline V gene. Unmatched junction bases numbered 15, after V lost 4 bases and J lost 0 bases. The CDR3 sequence: CASSLGFSGSGVSTDTQYF. The DNA for the CDR3 is TGCGCCAGCAGCCTTGGCTTCAGCGGGAGTGGCGTAAGCACAGATACGCAGTATTTT.

This rearrangement joins TRBV7-9 to TRBJ2-1; 8 bases are a match to TRBD1. V dropped 1 base and J dropped 3; count of bases not matched to a gene: 5. The CDR3 totals 16 residues. Germline loops: CDR1 SEHNR, CDR2 FQNEAQ (reference sequence). This CDR3 reads CASSLVGTGIYNEQFF. The CDR3 DNA follows: TGTGCCAGCAGCTTAGTTGGGACAGGAATCTACAATGAGCAGTTCTTC.

The CDR3 region is CASSPNSTDTQYF. CDR3 DNA sequence: TGTGCCAGCTCACCGAATAGCACAGATACGCAGTATTTT. The chain combines TRBV18 with TRBJ2-3; D call uncertain. The V gene's germline CDR1 is KGHSH and CDR2 LQKENI. The V gene lost 3 bases and the J gene lost 0 bases, with 4 bases spanning the gap. The length of the CDR3 is 13 residues.

J is TRBJ2-7 and V is TRBV18, with 7 bases that match TRBD1. V gave up 5 bases and J gave up 0 bases; unmatched junction bases: 7. This CDR3 is 15 amino acids long. Looked up from germline, CDR1 is KGHSH and CDR2 is LQKENI. The CDR3 protein is CASSSNRGTSYEQYF. In nucleotides, the CDR3 is TGTGCCAGCTCATCGAACAGGGGTACCTCCTACGAGCAGTACTTC.

The chain couples TRBV11-3 to TRBJ2-1; tentatively, D is TRBD2 (5 bases). Trimming removed 7 bases at V and 5 bases at J, with 12 bases between. This CDR3 spans 13 amino acids. Germline-derived CDR1 and CDR2 are SGHNT and YENEEA. The CDR3 region is CASNPSSNNEQFF. DNA for the CDR3: TGTGCCAGCAACCCTAGCAGTAACAATGAGCAGTTCTTC.

The CDR3: CASSAGLAGNEQFF. The CDR3 nucleotides read TGTGCCAGCAGCGCGGGACTAGCGGGCAATGAGCAGTTCTTC. V and J are TRBV7-9 and TRBJ2-1, with 12 bases aligning to TRBD2. The junction had 2 bases not matched to a gene; V was cut back by 5 bases and J by 6 bases. CDR1 SEHNR and CDR2 FQNEAQ come from the germline V gene (reference sequence). The CDR3 is 14 residues long. Complete variable domain (other parts from reference TRBV7-9 and TRBJ2-1): DTGVSQNPRHKITKRGQNVTFRCDPISEHNRLYWYRQTLGQGPEFLTYFQNEAQLEKSRLLSDRFSAERPKGSFSTLEIQRTEQGDSAMYLCASSAGLAGNEQFFGPGTRLTVL.

This clone was counted only a few times. The gene calls are TRBV21-1 and TRBJ1-3; the DNA was not compared with TRBD1, the D call given in the table. TRBV21-1 is listed as a pseudogene. The CDR3 length is 16 residues. This CDR3 reads CASSNRQENSGNTIYF. CDR3 DNA: TGTGCCAGCAGCAATCGACAGGAGAACTCTGGAAACACCATATATTTT.

This sequence joins TRBV29-1 and TRBJ1-2; D uncertain. CDR3 length: 16 amino acids. Germline V gene sequence: CDR1 SQVTM, CDR2 ANQGSEA. Trimming pared 0 bases from V and 2 bases from J, leaving 16 bases between. The DNA for the CDR3 is TGCAGCGTTGAAGATCACCCGACCTCGCCGAACTATGGCTACACCTTC. It yields the protein CSVEDHPTSPNYGYTF.

This chain joins TRBV6-1 and TRBJ2-1, with 7 bases matching TRBD2. V was pared by 7 bases and J by 7 bases, with 13 bases of the junction left unmatched. Germline-derived CDR1 and CDR2 are MNHNS and SASEGT. CDR3 length: 15 residues. The CDR3 DNA reads TGTGCCAGCAATGACCATGGCGGGAGTAAGAATGAGCAGTTCTTC. Translating gives CASNDHGGSKNEQFF.